This T cell receptor (beta chain) was identified in a study of cytomegalovirus exposure and HLA in healthy donors. Whole-study results and caveats: CMV serostatus was the sole immune exposure data available.

Use of 60 Vbeta and 13 Jbeta primers characterized the PCR. Repertoires were generated with immunoSEQ multiplex PCR, while TCRdb's copy carries only in-frame clones and drops some. The sample lists 90,000 to 130,000 clones; about 61% were seen once. With regard to this clone: Its target is not known.

Specimen: PBMCs. This receptor was identified in a woman under 40 in good health and CMV-seronegative.

CDR3 protein: CASSPQAGPKNIQYF. CDR3 bases: TGTGCCAGCAGCCCGCAAGCGGGGCCCAAAAACATTCAGTACTTC. The genes are TRBV28 and TRBJ2-4; TRBD2 matches at 7 bases. The V and J ends lost 6 bases and 2 bases, in that order; junction bases with no gene match: 7. Germline V gene sequence: CDR1 MDHEN, CDR2 SYDVKM. The CDR3 sequence is 15 residues long.